This TCR beta chain was sequenced during a study of blood T cell repertoires in COVID-19. The overall study: Acute and convalescent COVID-19 samples came from the United States, Italy and Spain. Sources were T cells, B-cell-depleted T cells, or PBMCs; the material itself was cDNA or gDNA.

Germline CDR1 reads DFQATT; CDR2 reads SNEGSKA (reference sequence). Trimming at V came to 6 bases and at J to 5 bases, leaving 8 bases not matched to a gene. The CDR3 runs 14 residues. Per the original methods: Reference gene primer amplification gave nucleated cell count estimates. The method was immunoSEQ multiplex PCR; TCRdb's version includes in-frame clones alone and lacks a portion of them. V and J calls and clone size come straight from that table; D and trimming were deduced from the DNA. This table has more than 150,000 clones, roughly 80% appearing once. The chain couples TRBV20-1 to TRBJ1-4; 8 bases are shared with TRBD1. This clonotype originated in a man between 18 and 35 years old with active or convalescent COVID-19. Sequenced: peripheral blood. This chain's CDR3 is CSASRTGRNEKLFF. The CDR3 nucleotides are TGCAGTGCGAGTCGGACAGGGAGAAATGAAAAACTGTTTTTT.